This record looks at one T cell receptor beta chain sequence and its context. The data were taken from a study of blood T cell repertoires in COVID-19. For the study at large: Samples of COVID-19 (acute and convalescent) were obtained from the United States, Italy and Spain.

Participants came from roughly 25 US areas, aged roughly 18 to 100 years. The method was immunoSEQ multiplex PCR; TCRdb's version includes in-frame clones alone and lacks a portion of them. The sample consists of roughly 200,000 clones, just over 85% of them appearing once. CDR1 is SGHTA, CDR2 FQGNSA, per germline. V gave up 7 bases and J gave up 4 bases, with 17 bases separating them. The CDR3 is made up of 15 amino acids. The chain has TRBV7-2 and TRBJ2-1; the D gene is possibly TRBD2 (6 bases). The sequence was collected from a woman aged 40 to 55 with acute COVID-19. The sample was PBMCs or T cells enriched from blood (not recorded which). In nucleotides, the CDR3 is TGTGCCAGCAACGTACTAGCCGCGGCTTACAATGAGCAGTTCTTC. Amino acids: CASNVLAAAYNEQFF.